The 13 T cell receptor beta chains given below trace back to one sample, sequenced in a study of type 1 regulatory T cells. No antigen has been assigned to these receptors. Via MiXCR, TCRdb re-called the reads, giving one row per CDR3 protein. Of roughly 67,000 distinct CDR3 sequences listed, roughly 60% were seen once; the top ten hold about 8%. The sample taken for sequencing was cultured T cells, either the whole culture or a sorted T cell fraction (not recorded which). Subset meaning: Tr1-enriched cell product generated in vitro against host alloantigens. These receptors originate from a human donor in good health.

This clonotype has a count of ten or more. J is TRBJ2-1 and V is TRBV10-3, with 9 bases matching TRBD2. The CDR3 extends over 14 amino acids. Trimming cost V 7 bases and J 7 bases; bases outside gene matches: 8. Germline V gene lookup returns CDR1 ENHRY and CDR2 SYGVKD. CDR3 region: CAINVLAGSNEQFF. The CDR3 nucleotides are TGTGCCATCAATGTTCTAGCGGGGTCAAATGAGCAGTTCTTC.

CDR3 nucleotides: TGTGCCAGCAGCCAAGGGGCGGTCGGGACTAGCGGGAGAAATGAGCAGTTCTTC. It translates to CASSQGAVGTSGRNEQFF. The chain combines TRBV14 with TRBJ2-1; 14 nucleotides line up with TRBD2. Germline V gives CDR1 SGHDN, CDR2 FVKESK. The junction had 9 bases not matched to a gene; V was cut back by 1 base and J by 7 bases. The CDR3 length is 18 residues.

V gene TRBV7-2 combines with J gene TRBJ2-3; 7 bases are shared with TRBD2. The V gene's germline CDR1 is SGHTA and CDR2 FQGNSA. V trimming: 0 bases; J trimming: 5 bases; junction bases outside the gene matches: 17. The CDR3 covers 19 residues. The CDR3 sequence: CASSLALSREGRRGDTQYF. DNA for the CDR3: TGTGCCAGCAGCTTAGCGTTGTCGAGGGAGGGCCGCAGAGGAGATACGCAGTATTTT. Full variable domain (remainder filled in from reference TRBV7-2 and TRBJ2-3): GAGVSQSPSNKVTEKGKDVELRCDPISGHTALYWYRQSLGQGLEFLIYFQGNSAPDKSGLPSDRFSAERTGGSVSTLTIQRTQQEDSAVYLCASSLALSREGRRGDTQYFGPGTRLTVL.

V and J are TRBV20-1 and TRBJ2-1; D gene ambiguous. Trimming pared 1 base from V and 5 bases from J, leaving 3 bases between. The CDR3 spans 11 residues. Germline loops: CDR1 DFQATT, CDR2 SNEGSKA (reference sequence). CDR3 bases: TGCAGTGCTAGAGGGGACAATGAGCAGTTCTTC. Translating gives CSARGDNEQFF.

The chain joins TRBV29-1 to TRBJ1-2; D is possibly TRBD1 (6 bases). The CDR3 covers 13 residues. Germline V gene lookup returns CDR1 SQVTM and CDR2 ANQGSEA. V lost 2 bases, J lost 4 bases, and 11 bases lay in between. The DNA for the CDR3 is TGCAGCGTTGAATCTCAGGGGACCTATGGCTACACCTTC. Its translation is CSVESQGTYGYTF.

V and J are TRBV5-1 and TRBJ2-2; no definite D call. Deletions cut 6 bases from V and 2 bases from J, with 14 bases between. The length of the CDR3 is 15 residues. Germline V gene lookup returns CDR1 SGHRS and CDR2 YFSETQ. The CDR3 sequence: CASTWGASNTGELFF. The CDR3 coding sequence is TGCGCCAGCACCTGGGGTGCGAGCAACACCGGGGAGCTGTTTTTT.

The rearrangement joins TRBV10-1 to TRBJ1-1; no clear D gene. The germline V gene encodes CDR1 WNHNN and CDR2 SYGVQD (reference sequence). The CDR3 extends over 15 amino acids. V shed 2 bases and J shed 2 bases, with 12 bases lying between them. The CDR3 DNA reads as TGCGCCAGCAGTGAGACGGGGATAGCTAACACTGAAGCTTTCTTT. It specifies CASSETGIANTEAFF.

This sequence joins TRBV6-6 and TRBJ2-3; 7 nucleotides agree with TRBD1. V shed 5 bases, J shed 1 base, and the junction held 6 bases outside the gene matches. This CDR3 has 15 residues. From germline, CDR1 is MNHNY and CDR2 SVGAGI (reference sequence). The CDR3 DNA sequence: TGTGCCAGCAGTCGCGAGGGGGCGCGCACAGATACGCAGTATTTT. It encodes CASSREGARTDTQYF.

The chain uses TRBV18 and TRBJ1-4; 7 bases agree with TRBD1. This CDR3 spans 15 amino acids. V trimming: 5 bases; J trimming: 2 bases; junction bases outside the gene matches: 5. Germline V gene lookup returns CDR1 KGHSH and CDR2 LQKENI. The CDR3 protein is CASSVGQTTNEKLFF. The CDR3 DNA is TGTGCCAGCTCAGTGGGACAGACTACTAATGAAAAACTGTTTTTT.

The rearrangement uses TRBV6-2 or TRBV6-3 and TRBJ2-3; 11 nucleotides line up with TRBD2. Germline values: CDR1 MNHEY, CDR2 SVGEGT. Losses at the gene ends were 10 bases for V and 5 bases for J; bases not matched to a gene: 8. The CDR3 runs 14 residues. The CDR3 nucleotides are TGTGCCATACGGCTAGCGGGAGGAGGAGATACGCAGTATTTT. It is translated as CAIRLAGGGDTQYF.

V is TRBV4-1 and J is TRBJ2-5; D gene unclear. Trimming cost V 2 bases and J 4 bases, with 5 bases left between them. The CDR3 covers 12 residues. The germline gives CDR1 MGHRA, CDR2 YSYEKL. In DNA, the CDR3 is TGCGCCAGCAGCCAATTAGGAGAGACCCAGTACTTC. This translates into CASSQLGETQYF.

The chain joins TRBV6-1 to TRBJ1-5; 11 bases map to TRBD1. Trimming took 0 bases from V and 11 from J; bases not matched to a gene: 9. CDR3 size: 16 residues. Germline V lookup: CDR1 MNHNS, CDR2 SASEGT. This chain's CDR3 is CASSEALDRGQHAQHF. The CDR3 bases are TGTGCCAGCAGTGAAGCGCTGGACAGGGGGCAACATGCCCAGCATTTT.

This clonotype was detected only a few times. The chain couples TRBV28 to TRBJ1-4; 7 nucleotides match TRBD1. The CDR3 contains 15 residues. Germline-derived CDR1 and CDR2 are MDHEN and SYDVKM. Germline trimming cut 7 bases from V and 5 bases from J; bases unmatched to any gene: 10. The CDR3 region has the DNA TGTGCCAGCACCCCCTCACCGGGACAGAATGAAAAACTGTTTTTT. Protein product: CASTPSPGQNEKLFF.